This TCR beta chain was sequenced during a study of blood T cells in healthy people across ages. The CDR3 length is 18 residues. Germline CDR1 MNHEY, CDR2 SVGAGI. Trimming took 4 bases from V and 2 from J; bases not matched to a gene: 13. A second PCR, run for about 7 to 12 cycles, used a sample-barcoded 5' primer plus a J-beta primer mix. TCRdb called the 5' RACE reads again in MiXCR, with one record for every CDR3 protein. This sample yields roughly 1,100,000 distinct CDR3 sequences, of which 25% are seen a single time; less than 0.75% belongs to the top ten. The data also belong to a second study, concerning T cells of mothers and their children.

The specimen sequenced was blood. This TCR came from a girl aged 2 to 10 in good health. This sequence joins TRBV6-5 and TRBJ2-3, with 9 bases lining up with TRBD2. The CDR3: CASSSKGLIAGVTDTQYF. The CDR3 DNA sequence: TGTGCCAGCAGTTCCAAAGGGCTAATAGCGGGGGTCACAGATACGCAGTATTTT.